This T cell receptor (beta chain) emerged from a study of vaccination effects on CD4 cells after COVID-19. Study information: Participants completed two doses of the BNT162b2 or mRNA-1273 vaccine.

This clone turned up a few times. What it binds is unknown. Culture proceeded for more than nine days, and CD4+ T cells were then isolated. Nucleocapsid antibody tests were negative, and the vaccine recipients had no prior SARS-CoV-2 infection. V dropped 4 bases and J dropped 7; count of bases not matched to a gene: 11. Germline CDR1 is MNHEY and CDR2 is SMNVEV (reference sequence). The CDR3 has 16 residues. Assay used: immunoSEQ multiplex PCR; TCRdb lists only in-frame clones, some missing. This sample yields 25,000 to 30,000 clones, of which approximately 60% are seen a single time; under 10% belongs to the top ten. Overall study findings and caveats: Marked clonal contraction of both clone types appeared late after vaccination.

The sequencing here drew on CD4+ T cells from PBMCs cultured without peptide, taken before COVID-19 vaccination. This TCR was sampled from a human donor who received a COVID-19 vaccine. The chain has TRBV27 and TRBJ1-5, with 9 bases identical to TRBD1. The CDR3 loop reads CASSYSTGTGPQPQHF. Here the CDR3 DNA reads TGTGCCAGCAGTTACAGTACCGGGACAGGGCCCCAGCCCCAGCATTTT.